This TCR beta chain was sequenced during a study of shared clonotypes between healthy human individuals. The CDR3 extends over 15 amino acids. Germline CDR1 is MDHEN and CDR2 is SYDVKM. Between the trimmed V and J ends, which lost 5 bases and 3 bases, there was a span of 17 bases. Libraries were prepared by immunoSEQ multiplex PCR; TCRdb keeps only in-frame clonotypes and omits some of them. The sample includes about 2.3 million clones, roughly 93% of them seen just once. The sequence was collected from a young man in good health. Some clones in this sample may be carry-over from other donors' samples. The V gene is TRBV28, the J gene TRBJ2-7; TRBD1 is a possible D gene (6 bases). The sample consisted of naive CD4+ T cells from PBMCs. Subset meaning: CD45RA+ positively selected. CDR3 DNA sequence: TGTGCCAGCAGTCCACAGTCGACAGGAAACTACGAGCAGTACTTC. This translates into CASSPQSTGNYEQYF.